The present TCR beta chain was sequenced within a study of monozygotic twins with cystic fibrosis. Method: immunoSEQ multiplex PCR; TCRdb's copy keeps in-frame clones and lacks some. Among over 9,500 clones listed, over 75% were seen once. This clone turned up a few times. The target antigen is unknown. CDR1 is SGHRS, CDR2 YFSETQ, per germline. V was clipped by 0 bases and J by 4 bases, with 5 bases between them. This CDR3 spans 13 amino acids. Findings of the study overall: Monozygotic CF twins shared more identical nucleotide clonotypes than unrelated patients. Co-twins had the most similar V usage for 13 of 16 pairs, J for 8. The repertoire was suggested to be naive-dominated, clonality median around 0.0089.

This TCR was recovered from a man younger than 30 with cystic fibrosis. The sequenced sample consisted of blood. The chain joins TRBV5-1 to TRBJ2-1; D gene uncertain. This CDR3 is CASSLASYNEQFF. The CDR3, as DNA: TGCGCCAGCAGCTTGGCGTCGTACAATGAGCAGTTCTTC.